The 23 T cell receptor beta chains in this list originate from one sample, sequenced in a study of OX40 agonist ivuxolimab in advanced cancers. This table comes from immunoSEQ multiplex PCR, and its TCRdb copy is limited to in-frame clones, with some not included. The data show tens of thousands of clones, with approximately 78% seen just once and around 2% held by the top ten. This material consisted of CD4+ or CD8+ T cells sorted from blood, taken in a trial of the OX40 agonist ivuxolimab. These receptor sequences come from an adult with an advanced solid tumor such as melanoma, head and neck, liver or kidney cancer.

This clone was recorded a few times. The genes are TRBV19 and TRBJ1-2; D is perhaps TRBD1 (5 bases). The CDR3 consists of 15 residues. CDR1 and CDR2 from the germline V gene are LNHDA and SQIVND (reference sequence). The V and J ends lost 5 bases and 4 bases respectively, with 17 bases between them. This chain's CDR3 is CASSGDGQAIYGYTF. The CDR3 nucleotides read TGTGCCAGTAGTGGGGACGGGCAGGCCATCTATGGCTACACCTTC.

The genes are TRBV18 and TRBJ2-7; 10 nucleotides line up with TRBD2. There are 17 residues in the CDR3. The germline V gene encodes CDR1 KGHSH and CDR2 LQKENI. V shed 3 bases, J shed 2 bases, and the junction held 10 bases outside the gene matches. CDR3 coding DNA: TGTGCCAGCTCACCTGTCTTGGGACTAGCGAATCCCTACGAGCAGTACTTC. Its translation is CASSPVLGLANPYEQYF.

The V and J genes are TRBV28 and TRBJ1-5, with D maybe TRBD1 (5 bases). The CDR3 length is 17 residues. V shed 3 bases and J shed 0 bases, with 15 bases lying between them. The germline CDR1 and CDR2 sequences are MDHEN and SYDVKM. This chain's CDR3 is CASSFPQMGLSNQPQHF. CDR3 nucleotides: TGTGCCAGCAGTTTCCCTCAGATGGGACTTAGCAATCAGCCCCAGCATTTT.

V gene TRBV6-5 combines with J gene TRBJ2-7; the D gene is possibly TRBD2 (5 bases). The germline V gene encodes CDR1 MNHEY and CDR2 SVGAGI. The CDR3 extends over 13 amino acids. V lost 5 bases to trimming and J lost 4 bases, with 12 bases between them. CDR3 nucleotide sequence: TGTGCCAGCAGTACGGACGGGAAATACGAGCAGTACTTC. It codes for CASSTDGKYEQYF.

This clone was detected a few times. V and J are TRBV25-1 and TRBJ1-4; 9 bases line up with TRBD1. The V gene's germline CDR1 is MGHDK and CDR2 SYGVNS. The CDR3 contains 15 residues. V gave up 3 bases and J gave up 4 bases; unmatched junction bases: 3. The CDR3 DNA is TGTGCCAGCAGTGAGGTGGGACAGGGTAATGAAAAACTGTTTTTT. Its translation: CASSEVGQGNEKLFF.

This chain links TRBV6-6 with TRBJ2-1, with D possibly TRBD1 on 5 matching bases. Germline V gene sequence: CDR1 MNHNY, CDR2 SVGAGI (reference sequence). The CDR3 is 14 amino acids. Trimming took 0 bases from V and 7 from J, leaving 10 bases between them. CDR3 sequence (DNA): TGTGCCAGCAGTTACTCGACCCAGGGTAATGAGCAGTTCTTC. This codes for CASSYSTQGNEQFF.

The V call is TRBV5-6, the J call TRBJ2-1; 7 bases are a match to TRBD1. Germline CDR1 and CDR2: SGHDT and YYEEEE. J was trimmed by 0 bases and V by 1 base; bases with no gene match: 1. The CDR3 covers 15 residues. The CDR3 nucleotides read TGTGCCAGCAGCTTGACAGGGGCCTCCTACAATGAGCAGTTCTTC. It codes for CASSLTGASYNEQFF.

This chain links TRBV30 with TRBJ2-5; a weak D match, TRBD1 (5 bases). Germline CDR1 and CDR2: GTSNPN and SVGIG (reference sequence). The CDR3 totals 13 residues. The V end was cut by 4 bases, the J end by 3 bases, with 12 bases between. The DNA for the CDR3 is TGTGCCTGGACCCCCGACAGCAAAGAGACCCAGTACTTC. This gives the protein CAWTPDSKETQYF.

The rearrangement uses TRBV15 and TRBJ1-1; D unclear. Germline V gives CDR1 LNHNV, CDR2 YYDKDF (reference sequence). The CDR3 is 12 residues long. The ends were cut back, 3 bases at V and 11 bases at J, with 13 bases in the middle. The chain's CDR3 is CATSSAPLGAFF. In DNA form, the CDR3 reads TGTGCCACCAGCAGTGCCCCCCTAGGGGCTTTCTTT. The full variable domain, completed using reference TRBV15 and TRBJ1-1, is DAMVIQNPRYQVTQFGKPVTLSCSQTLNHNVMYWYQQKSSQAPKLLFHYYDKDFNNEADTPDNFQSRRPNTSFCFLDIRSPGLGDTAMYLCATSSAPLGAFFGQGTRLTVV.

The chain couples TRBV19 to TRBJ1-1; perhaps TRBD1 as D (5 bases). The CDR3 has 14 amino acids. The germline gives CDR1 LNHDA, CDR2 SQIVND (reference sequence). The V end lost 5 bases, the J end lost 5 bases, and 15 bases lay between the germline ends. CDR3 DNA: TGTGCCAGTAGTCGCCGGGGGGTCGGAACTGAAGCTTTCTTT. Translation gives CASSRRGVGTEAFF.

CDR3 amino acids: CASSERGRTYTGELFF. The CDR3 DNA is TGTGCCAGCAGTGAAAGGGGCAGGACCTACACCGGGGAGCTGTTTTTT. V gene TRBV2 combines with J gene TRBJ2-2; TRBD1 might be the D (5 bases). The CDR3 contains 16 residues. V lost 2 bases and J 3 bases, leaving 13 bases between the germline ends. Germline V gene lookup returns CDR1 SNHLY and CDR2 FYNNEI.

The chain links TRBV19 to TRBJ2-2; tentatively, D is TRBD2 (6 bases). Germline-derived CDR1 and CDR2 are LNHDA and SQIVND (reference sequence). V was clipped by 3 bases and J by 4 bases, with 12 bases between them. The CDR3 spans 15 residues. DNA for the CDR3: TGTGCCAGTAGTATTCCCGGGAGAGGCACCGGGGAGCTGTTTTTT. This translates into CASSIPGRGTGELFF.

The chain is built from TRBV27 and TRBJ1-4, with D uncertain. The CDR3 is 12 residues long. Germline V gene sequence: CDR1 MNHEY, CDR2 SMNVEV (reference sequence). V gave up 5 bases and J gave up 6 bases, with 7 bases separating them. CDR3 residues: CASSNLDEKLFF. In nucleotides, the CDR3 is TGTGCCAGCAGTAATCTAGATGAAAAACTGTTTTTT.

The rearrangement uses TRBV7-6 and TRBJ1-5; D is unresolved. The CDR3 contains 13 residues. Germline-derived CDR1 and CDR2 are SGHVS and FNYEAQ. Trimming removed 5 bases at V and 2 bases at J, with 7 bases between. CDR3 loop: CASSRGGNQPQHF. The CDR3 DNA follows: TGTGCCAGCAGCCGTGGAGGCAATCAGCCCCAGCATTTT.

The chain carries TRBV30 and TRBJ2-4; 9 bases agree with TRBD2. With V trimmed by 4 bases and J by 6 bases, 7 bases remained unmatched. This CDR3 has 14 residues. Germline V gene data show CDR1 as GTSNPN and CDR2 as SVGIG (reference sequence). DNA of the CDR3: TGTGCCTGGAAGGTTGGCGGGGGGGGAAACATTCAGTACTTC. Its translation is CAWKVGGGGNIQYF. Full variable domain (outside the CDR3, taken from reference TRBV30 and TRBJ2-4): SQTIHQWPATLVQPVGSPLSLECTVEGTSNPNLYWYRQAAGRGLQLLFYSVGIGQISSEVPQNLSASRPQDRQFILSSKKLLLSDSGFYLCAWKVGGGGNIQYFGAGTRLSVL.

The genes are TRBV5-4 and TRBJ1-4; D is perhaps TRBD1 (5 bases). V lost 4 bases, J lost 0 bases, and 10 bases lay in between. The CDR3 is 15 residues long. Germline V lookup: CDR1 SGHNT, CDR2 YYREEE (reference sequence). CDR3 protein: CASSSETATNEKLFF. The CDR3 nucleotides are TGTGCCAGCAGCAGTGAGACAGCAACTAATGAAAAACTGTTTTTT. Together with reference TRBV5-4 and TRBJ1-4, the CDR3 gives the full variable domain: ETGVTQSPTHLIKTRGQQVTLRCSSQSGHNTVSWYQQALGQGPQFIFQYYREEENGRGNFPPRFSGLQFPNYSSELNVNALELDDSALYLCASSSETATNEKLFFGSGTQLSVL.

This clone was counted only a few times. The chain is built from TRBV7-8 and TRBJ2-6; D not certain. The CDR3 loop spans 18 amino acids. The V and J ends lost 5 bases and 0 bases respectively, with 17 bases between them. The germline V gene has CDR1 SGHVS and CDR2 FQNEAQ. CDR3 sequence: CASSTTRPALSGANVLTF. CDR3 bases: TGTGCCAGCAGCACGACCCGGCCAGCCCTCTCTGGGGCCAACGTCCTGACTTTC.

CDR3 in DNA: TGTGCCAGCAGAGAAGAGGTCGGGAACACTGAAGCTTTCTTT. Its protein product is CASREEVGNTEAFF. The chain recombines TRBV6-5 with TRBJ1-1; D is uncertain. The V end was cut by 6 bases, the J end by 1 base, with 12 bases between. The CDR3 has 14 residues. The germline CDR1 and CDR2 sequences are MNHEY and SVGAGI.

The V gene is TRBV19, the J gene TRBJ1-2; 8 bases match TRBD1. The CDR3 runs to 12 residues. Germline CDR1 is LNHDA and CDR2 is SQIVND (reference sequence). The ends lost 8 bases at V and 3 bases at J; junction bases unmatched: 2. The DNA for the CDR3 is TGTGCCAGTGCAGGGGGCGACTATGGCTACACCTTC. Its protein product is CASAGGDYGYTF.

The sample holds one count of this clone. The chain recombines TRBV7-9 with TRBJ2-7, with 8 nucleotides matching TRBD2. The junction had 2 bases not matched to a gene; V was cut back by 5 bases and J by 2 bases. In germline, CDR1 is SEHNR, CDR2 FQNEAQ (reference sequence). The length of the CDR3 is 13 residues. The CDR3 DNA follows: TGTGCCAGCAGCCAGCGGGGGACCTACGAGCAGTACTTC. Its protein is CASSQRGTYEQYF.

The genes are TRBV7-2 and TRBJ1-6, with TRBD1 identical over 8 bases. CDR3 length equals 13 residues. J gave up 14 bases and V 3 bases, and 6 bases lay outside the gene matches. Germline values: CDR1 SGHTA, CDR2 FQGNSA. Here the CDR3 reads CASSLTGDGSLHF. CDR3 bases: TGTGCCAGCAGCTTGACAGGGGATGGGTCCCTCCACTTT.

The chain couples TRBV19 to TRBJ1-2; D gene ambiguous. CDR1 and CDR2 (germline): LNHDA, SQIVND (reference sequence). The CDR3 covers 13 residues. Trimming pared 8 bases from V and 4 bases from J, leaving 14 bases between. CDR3 in amino acids: CASLGRGSYGYTF. The CDR3 region has the DNA TGTGCCAGTCTCGGGCGGGGATCCTATGGCTACACCTTC.

CDR3 residues: CASVGVGPYEQYF. The CDR3 DNA reads TGTGCCAGCGTGGGGGTCGGTCCATACGAGCAGTACTTC. The chain is built from TRBV28 and TRBJ2-7, with D possibly called TRBD1 or TRBD2 (5 bases each). This CDR3 has 13 amino acids. Germline lookup yields CDR1 MDHEN and CDR2 SYDVKM. With 8 bases removed from V and 4 bases from J, the gap between germline ends came to 15 bases.